This T cell receptor beta chain was identified in a study of immune heterogeneity within non-small cell lung tumors. At the level of the study: With respect to histology, the tumors encompassed several squamous cell carcinomas, about 9 non-squamous carcinomas and 1 not otherwise specified. Study outcomes and limitations: Local tumor mutational burden showed a correlation with local T-cell clonality that was moderate but significant (R 0.3 to 0.35).

Multiplex PCR was performed with 32 V and 13 J primers, and it amplified TCR beta CDR3. TCRdb called the multiplex PCR reads again in MiXCR, with one record for every CDR3 protein. The repertoire consists of roughly 15,000 distinct CDR3 sequences, with over 25% occurring once and the leading ten covering about 16%. Per sample, approximately 0.6 ug of bulk tumor genomic DNA was the template used. During surgery, several far-apart biopsies were obtained from every primary tumor. Patients underwent curative surgery for non-small cell lung cancer (untreated and newly diagnosed). As to this clonotype: No antigen is known for it.

The V segment lost 4 bases and the J segment 1 base; nucleotides outside the gene matches: 9. The CDR3 runs 17 residues. The sequenced material came from lung tumor tissue. The chain uses TRBV12-3 or TRBV12-4 and TRBJ2-3, with TRBD2 identical over 9 bases. This sequence was found in a woman aged 50 to 65 with non-small cell lung cancer. As DNA, the CDR3 is TGTGCCAGCAGTTACCCCGAGGTAGCGGGAGGCACAGATACGCAGTATTTT. As protein: CASSYPEVAGGTDTQYF.